Listed below are T cell receptor beta chains from one sample, sequenced in a study of cytomegalovirus exposure and HLA in healthy donors. Profiled with immunoSEQ multiplex PCR; TCRdb holds only in-frame clones, not every one. Of some 200,000 clones in the sample, about 90% were seen once. Material: PBMCs. These receptors all come from a girl less than two years old in good health and CMV-seronegative. Each CDR3 is given with its conserved first and last residue. Clone size is stated in some rows and not others, as once, few, many or a class when expanded.

size	V	CDR3
-	TRBV9	CASSVQGTDTQYF
-	TRBV5-6	CASSLGPTGTTQYF
-	TRBV14	CASSPSGTDTQYF
-	TRBV19	CASSMAGLADPYEQYF
-	TRBV7-2	CASSLVTESGNTIYF
-	TRBV6-5	CASSYRQGESPLHF
-	TRBV2	CASSLTSGSSYEQYF
-	TRBV5-6	CASSPGTAFYGYTF
-	TRBV7-2	CASSPQGGGAEAFF
-	TRBV5-1	CASSRGLAGLEGNEQFF
-	TRBV5-1	CASSLAQRGLADTQYF
-	TRBV5-1	CASSPRDGGGEQYF
-	TRBV15	CATSREQGAPNEQFF
once	TRBV14	CASSQGWQTQYF
-	TRBV7-3	CASSLVATGTDTQYF
-	TRBV4-2	CASSQGTSGVYNEQFF
-	TRBV5-8	CASSLTGYGYTF
-	TRBV27	CASSLLGTGGVNEQYF
-	TRBV14	CASSQWSTTGQEVEFDEQYF
-	TRBV18	CASSPVAGDTGELFF
-	TRBV7-9	CASSLTRDRGEKLFF
-	TRBV11-3	CASSPSGGRTYEQYF
-	TRBV5-4	CASSIQGIGQETQYF
once	TRBV5-1	CASRDRGQNIQYF
-	TRBV6-1	CASSVRQGAQETQYF
-	TRBV11-2	CASSSGQVETQYF
-	TRBV2	CASSARGLAGGELFF